The 32 T cell receptor beta chains below all came from one sample that was sequenced in a study of blood T cells in healthy people across ages. Alongside a J-beta primer mix, a sample-barcoded 5' primer served in a second PCR lasting 7 to 11 cycles. MiXCR was run by TCRdb on the 5' RACE reads, yielding one entry per CDR3 protein. The top ten clones hold approximately 22% of a sample with approximately 1,700,000 distinct CDR3 sequences, more than 35% of them seen once. Sequencing was carried out using blood. All receptors come from a human donor in good health.

This clonotype was found a few times. The chain couples TRBV7-8 to TRBJ1-2; D unresolved. V lost 4 bases and J 4 bases, leaving 19 bases between the germline ends. The CDR3 loop spans 16 amino acids. Germline V CDR1 and CDR2: SGHVS, FQNEAQ. CDR3 sequence: CASSSDDRLFIYGYTF. For the CDR3, the DNA is TGTGCCAGCAGCTCCGACGACCGACTATTCATCTATGGCTACACCTTC.

The chain joins TRBV5-5 to TRBJ1-6, with D perhaps TRBD1 (5 bases). From germline, CDR1 is SGHKS and CDR2 YYEKEE (reference sequence). The CDR3 contains 15 residues. V was shortened by 4 bases and J by 3 bases, with 11 bases between the two germline ends. CDR3 coding DNA: TGTGCCAGCAGCCAGACAGAAAACTATAATTCACCCCTCCACTTT. As protein: CASSQTENYNSPLHF. The whole variable domain, filled in from reference TRBV5-5 and TRBJ1-6, reads DAGVTQSPTHLIKTRGQQVTLRCSPISGHKSVSWYQQVLGQGPQFIFQYYEKEERGRGNFPDRFSARQFPNYSSELNVNALLLGDSALYLCASSQTENYNSPLHFGNGTRLTVT.

This rearrangement joins TRBV12-3 or TRBV12-4 to TRBJ2-3; no reliable D call. Trimming removed 4 bases from V and 3 bases from J, with 11 bases in between. This CDR3 has 14 residues. CDR3 protein: CASSSRVVTDTQYF. The CDR3, as DNA: TGTGCCAGCAGTTCAAGGGTGGTAACAGATACGCAGTATTTT.

J is TRBJ2-1 and V is TRBV14; 7 bases line up with TRBD1. This CDR3 comprises 15 residues. The ends lost 4 bases at V and 4 bases at J; junction bases unmatched: 7. Germline CDR1 is SGHDN and CDR2 is FVKESK. The CDR3 loop is CASSPVGQAYNEQFF. The CDR3 region has the DNA TGTGCCAGCAGCCCCGTCGGACAGGCATACAATGAGCAGTTCTTC. Supplemented by reference TRBV14 and TRBJ2-1, the full variable domain reads EAGVTQFPSHSVIEKGQTVTLRCDPISGHDNLYWYRRVMGKEIKFLLHFVKESKQDESGMPNNRFLAERTGGTYSTLKVQPAELEDSGVYFCASSPVGQAYNEQFFGPGTRLTVL.

This clonotype was detected only a few times. This rearrangement joins TRBV5-1 to TRBJ2-1; 9 nucleotides agree with TRBD1. CDR1 is SGHRS, CDR2 YFSETQ, per germline. The CDR3 totals 15 residues. The trim removed 4 bases at V and 8 bases at J, leaving 10 bases unmatched. For the CDR3, the DNA is TGCGCCAGCAGCCTGGGACAGGGTGTAGGTGATGAGCAGTTCTTC. It specifies CASSLGQGVGDEQFF.

The J gene is TRBJ2-1, the V gene TRBV15; D might be TRBD1 (5 bases). V was pared by 2 bases and J by 1 base, with 12 bases between. Germline loops: CDR1 LNHNV, CDR2 YYDKDF (reference sequence). The CDR3 length is 16 residues. The chain's CDR3 is CATSRQTDLSYNEQFF. In DNA, the CDR3 is TGTGCCACCAGCAGACAGACAGACCTTTCCTACAATGAGCAGTTCTTC.

The CDR3 sequence: CASSPGHPRNSPLHF. The CDR3 nucleotides are TGTGCCAGCAGTCCTGGACACCCGAGGAATTCACCCCTCCACTTT. The chain carries TRBV6-6 and TRBJ1-6; tentative D call: TRBD1 (5 bases). The V end was cut by 5 bases, the J end by 7 bases, with 15 bases between. The CDR3 consists of 15 residues. Germline loops: CDR1 MNHNY, CDR2 SVGAGI (reference sequence).

The V and J genes are TRBV3-1 and TRBJ2-1, with 10 bases identical to TRBD2. V trimming: 5 bases; J trimming: 7 bases; junction bases outside the gene matches: 14. CDR3 size: 17 residues. Germline values: CDR1 LGHDT, CDR2 YNNKEL (reference sequence). CDR3 DNA: TGTGCCAGCAGCAAAAGTTCTAATAGCGGGGGGAGGAATGAGCAGTTCTTC. This gives the protein CASSKSSNSGGRNEQFF.

This clonotype came up a few times. The gene calls are TRBV20-1 and TRBJ1-2, with D possibly matching TRBD1 (5 bases). The CDR3 extends over 13 amino acids. V gave up 6 bases and J gave up 0 bases, with 11 bases separating them. Germline loops: CDR1 DFQATT, CDR2 SNEGSKA (reference sequence). Here the CDR3 DNA reads TGCAGTGCCCTACAAGGGGCTAACTATGGCTACACCTTC. It codes for CSALQGANYGYTF.

The J gene is TRBJ2-1, the V gene TRBV7-2; D uncertain. The CDR3 contains 12 residues. V was trimmed by 8 bases and J by 5 bases, leaving 10 bases between them. From germline, CDR1 is SGHTA and CDR2 FQGNSA. The CDR3 region is CASERFHNEQFF. The CDR3 bases are TGTGCCAGCGAGCGTTTCCACAATGAGCAGTTCTTC.

This rearrangement joins TRBV19 to TRBJ2-4, with 7 bases lining up with TRBD1. The J call is in doubt because the DNA end fits TRBJ2-7 better. Germline CDR1 is LNHDA and CDR2 is SQIVND (reference sequence). The CDR3 contains 15 residues. The CDR3, as DNA: TGTGCCAGTAGGACCACCGGGACAGAAACCTACGAGCAGTACTTC. It encodes CASRTTGTETYEQYF.

V and J are TRBV5-1 and TRBJ2-3, with TRBD2 matching over 7 bases. Losses at the gene ends were 6 bases for V and 2 bases for J; bases not matched to a gene: 9. In germline, CDR1 is SGHRS, CDR2 YFSETQ. The CDR3 runs to 15 residues. CDR3 residues: CASTLDGGFTDTQYF. The DNA of the CDR3 is TGCGCCAGCACCCTGGACGGGGGGTTCACAGATACGCAGTATTTT.

The V call is TRBV2, the J call TRBJ1-1, with no clear D. The germline V gene encodes CDR1 SNHLY and CDR2 FYNNEI. The CDR3 covers 13 residues. V gave up 4 bases and J gave up 4 bases, with 10 bases separating them. The DNA for the CDR3 is TGTGCCAGCAGTGTGGATAGCCTCACTGAAGCTTTCTTT. It codes for CASSVDSLTEAFF.

The chain recombines TRBV7-2 with TRBJ2-3; 9 bases map to TRBD2. The CDR3 is 16 amino acids. CDR1 and CDR2 (germline): SGHTA, FQGNSA. J gave up 4 bases and V 1 base, and 6 bases lay outside the gene matches. Written as DNA, the CDR3 is TGTGCCAGCAGCTTAGGCCGCGGGGGGGCACCAGATACGCAGTATTTT. Its translation is CASSLGRGGAPDTQYF.

This clonotype was counted a few times. V usage is TRBV20-1 and J usage is TRBJ2-3; D unresolved. The ends were cut back, 5 bases at V and 6 bases at J, with 9 bases in the middle. The CDR3 sequence is 11 residues long. Germline V gene lookup returns CDR1 DFQATT and CDR2 SNEGSKA (reference sequence). The CDR3 DNA reads as TGCAGTGCTCCTTTAGGGGATACGCAGTATTTT. Its translation: CSAPLGDTQYF.

The chain links TRBV20-1 to TRBJ1-5; D is unclear. V shed 0 bases and J shed 7 bases, with 22 bases lying between them. The CDR3 contains 17 residues. CDR1 and CDR2 (germline): DFQATT, SNEGSKA (reference sequence). Here the CDR3 reads CSARDSRGLPSRQPQHF. The CDR3 coding sequence is TGCAGTGCTAGAGATTCCCGCGGACTCCCCAGCAGGCAGCCCCAGCATTTT.

This clonotype was seen a handful of times. The J gene is TRBJ2-7, the V gene TRBV29-1, with TRBD1 identical over 9 bases. Germline V CDR1 and CDR2: SQVTM, ANQGSEA. The CDR3 has 15 residues. V dropped 1 base and J dropped 6; count of bases not matched to a gene: 10. CDR3 nucleotides: TGCAGCGTTGAAGCCCAGACAGGGGGTTTCAGCGAGCAGTACTTC. Translating it yields CSVEAQTGGFSEQYF.

This clonotype has more than one count but fewer than ten. This sequence joins TRBV5-1 and TRBJ2-1, with TRBD2 matching 10 bases. The CDR3 totals 16 residues. The J segment lost 6 bases and the V segment lost 2 bases, leaving 8 bases of the junction unmatched. Looked up from germline, CDR1 is SGHRS and CDR2 is YFSETQ. The CDR3, as DNA: TGCGCCAGCAGCTTAAACAGCGGGGGGGCCGGCAATGAGCAGTTCTTC. Protein sequence: CASSLNSGGAGNEQFF. The full variable domain, with the rest looked up from reference TRBV5-1 and TRBJ2-1, is KAGVTQTPRYLIKTRGQQVTLSCSPISGHRSVSWYQQTPGQGLQFLFEYFSETQRNKGNFPGRFSGRQFSNSRSEMNVSTLELGDSALYLCASSLNSGGAGNEQFFGPGTRLTVL.

The V and J genes are TRBV20-1 and TRBJ2-1; D is possibly TRBD2 (6 bases). The CDR3 contains 14 residues. The germline V gene encodes CDR1 DFQATT and CDR2 SNEGSKA (reference sequence). Trimming removed 5 bases from V and 5 bases from J, with 16 bases in between. CDR3 DNA sequence: TGCAGTGCTTATTATGTAGCGGACGACAATGAGCAGTTCTTC. Encoded protein: CSAYYVADDNEQFF.

CDR3 in amino acids: CASSQEMRGRDYNEQFF. The CDR3 DNA is TGCGCCAGCAGCCAAGAGATGAGGGGACGGGACTACAATGAGCAGTTCTTC. The chain couples TRBV4-3 to TRBJ2-1, with D possibly being TRBD1 or TRBD2 (5 bases each). The germline V gene encodes CDR1 LGHNA and CDR2 YSLEER. With 0 bases removed from V and 3 bases from J, the gap between germline ends came to 15 bases. The CDR3 covers 17 residues.

The J gene is TRBJ2-7, the V gene TRBV4-1; D uncertain. Between the trimmed V and J ends, which lost 0 bases and 3 bases, there was a span of 6 bases. The CDR3 is 13 amino acids. Per germline, CDR1 MGHRA and CDR2 YSYEKL. The CDR3 protein is CASSQEQNYEQYF. As DNA, the CDR3 is TGCGCCAGCAGCCAAGAACAGAACTACGAGCAGTACTTC.

The chain links TRBV13 to TRBJ2-5, with D uncertain. The germline V gene has CDR1 PRHDT and CDR2 FYEKMQ (reference sequence). The V end was cut by 4 bases, the J end by 5 bases, with 8 bases between. This CDR3 has 12 amino acids. The chain's CDR3 is CASSSRWETQYF. Written as DNA, the CDR3 is TGTGCCAGCAGCTCTAGGTGGGAGACCCAGTACTTC. Filled out from reference TRBV13 and TRBJ2-5, the complete variable domain reads AAGVIQSPRHLIKEKRETATLKCYPIPRHDTVYWYQQGPGQDPQFLISFYEKMQSDKGSIPDRFSAQQFSDYHSELNMSSLELGDSALYFCASSSRWETQYFGPGTRLLVL.

J is TRBJ2-3 and V is TRBV5-1, with TRBD1 matching 7 bases. This CDR3 is built from 17 residues. V dropped 4 bases and J dropped 10; count of bases not matched to a gene: 21. In germline, CDR1 is SGHRS, CDR2 YFSETQ. The CDR3 coding sequence is TGCGCCAGCAGCCACCGAACCCGGGACAGCTCCCTTATTTCGCAGTATTTT. Amino acid sequence: CASSHRTRDSSLISQYF.

The chain couples TRBV28 to TRBJ2-4; a weak D match, TRBD2 (7 bases). Trimming shortened V by 4 bases and J by 0 bases, and 22 bases separated the two germline ends. Germline V gene sequence: CDR1 MDHEN, CDR2 SYDVKM. The CDR3 has 19 amino acids. The CDR3 here is CASSSTIRRGGLAKNIQYF. CDR3 in DNA: TGTGCCAGCAGTTCGACCATCCGGAGGGGGGGACTAGCCAAAAACATTCAGTACTTC.

This chain connects TRBV7-2 to TRBJ2-1; D possibly corresponds to TRBD1 (6 bases). V dropped 5 bases and J dropped 7 bases, with 21 bases sitting between them. The germline V gene has CDR1 SGHTA and CDR2 FQGNSA. The CDR3 runs 16 residues. DNA of the CDR3: TGTGCCAGCAGCGAAAACAGGGCCCCCATCGGTAATGAGCAGTTCTTC. Translation: CASSENRAPIGNEQFF.

The chain is built from TRBV20-1 and TRBJ2-1, with 12 bases fitting TRBD2. The CDR3 runs to 15 residues. With 6 bases clipped from V and 6 bases from J, the junction kept 9 bases outside the gene matches. Looked up from germline, CDR1 is DFQATT and CDR2 is SNEGSKA (reference sequence). The CDR3 loop is CSALTPTSGGNEQFF. The CDR3 DNA is TGCAGTGCCTTGACCCCGACTAGCGGGGGCAATGAGCAGTTCTTC.

The V and J genes are TRBV20-1 and TRBJ1-1, with D perhaps TRBD1 (5 bases). V lost 0 bases to trimming and J lost 0 bases, with 11 bases between them. The length of the CDR3 is 15 residues. Germline V gene sequence: CDR1 DFQATT, CDR2 SNEGSKA (reference sequence). The CDR3 is CSARDPGTVNTEAFF. In DNA form, the CDR3 reads TGCAGTGCTAGAGATCCCGGGACGGTGAACACTGAAGCTTTCTTT.

In its sample, this clonotype was seen a few times. CDR3 sequence (DNA): TGTGCCAGCAGCTTAGGGTTACTCACCTCCTACGAGCAGTACTTC. This sequence encodes CASSLGLLTSYEQYF. The chain joins TRBV7-2 to TRBJ2-7; D call uncertain. Germline V gives CDR1 SGHTA, CDR2 FQGNSA. CDR3 length: 15 amino acids. Trimming cost V 1 base and J 0 bases, with 10 bases left between them.

This clonotype was seen only once. Sequence at one end of the junction differs from germline and may be a read error. J is TRBJ2-1 and V is TRBV29-1; tentative D call: TRBD2 (7 bases). CDR1 and CDR2 from the germline V gene are SQVTM and ANQGSEA. The CDR3 is 13 residues long. The CDR3 region is CSVFEGRDNEQVF. The DNA of the CDR3 is TGCAGCGTCTTCGAGGGGAGGGACAATGAGCAGGTCTTC.

The rearrangement links TRBV28 to TRBJ1-5, with TRBD1 as a possible D gene (6 bases). V was pared by 6 bases and J by 9 bases, with 21 bases between. CDR3 length equals 15 residues. The germline gives CDR1 MDHEN, CDR2 SYDVKM. The CDR3 spells CASRGGTFPSWPQHF. CDR3 in DNA: TGTGCCAGCAGGGGCGGGACATTTCCCTCCTGGCCCCAGCATTTT.

V usage is TRBV2 and J usage is TRBJ1-2; D unclear. Deletions cut 4 bases from V and 6 bases from J, with 12 bases between. Germline CDR1 reads SNHLY; CDR2 reads FYNNEI. The CDR3 consists of 13 residues. The CDR3 DNA sequence: TGTGCCAGCAGTGTTCGGAGGGAGGATGGCTACACCTTC. It is translated as CASSVRREDGYTF.

The rearrangement joins TRBV7-2 to TRBJ1-2; a possible D gene is TRBD1 (6 bases). V was pared by 3 bases and J by 2 bases, with 13 bases between. The length of the CDR3 is 15 residues. In germline, CDR1 is SGHTA, CDR2 FQGNSA. CDR3 loop: CASSFAGQLNYGYTF. The CDR3, as DNA: TGTGCCAGCAGCTTTGCCGGACAGCTCAACTATGGCTACACCTTC. Using reference TRBV7-2 and TRBJ1-2 for the parts outside the CDR3, the full variable domain is GAGVSQSPSNKVTEKGKDVELRCDPISGHTALYWYRQSLGQGLEFLIYFQGNSAPDKSGLPSDRFSAERTGGSVSTLTIQRTQQEDSAVYLCASSFAGQLNYGYTFGSGTRLTVV.